The text below deals with one T cell receptor beta chain. What it binds is not known. This specimen belongs to a study of shared clonotypes between healthy human individuals. Findings and limits, study-wide: Shared clonotypes: approximately 5.3% naive CD4, around 3.5% naive CD8, 2.3% memory CD4, around 0.4% memory CD8.

Naive CD8 cells comprised CD45RO-negative, CCR7-positively selected cells, excluding terminally differentiated effector memory CD45RA+ cells. Participating donors were healthy, HIV-negative adults free of recent acute infections or vaccinations. The V end lost 3 bases, the J end lost 11 bases, and 13 bases lay between the germline ends. Looked up from germline, CDR1 is ENHRY and CDR2 is SYGVKD. The CDR3 has 12 residues. The genomic DNA of each subset was split evenly across several immunoSEQ plates. Each PCR replicate from the sorted subsets contained 150 to 250 ng DNA, which is roughly 33,000 T cell genomes. Method: immunoSEQ multiplex PCR; TCRdb's copy keeps in-frame clones and lacks some. The sample carries 760,000 or so clones, roughly 96% recorded once.

The material sequenced was naive CD8+ T cells sorted from blood. V and J are TRBV10-3 and TRBJ1-1, with D perhaps matching TRBD1 (5 bases). This clonotype originated in a young man in good health. This CDR3 reads CAISDPGTLAFF. Here the CDR3 DNA reads TGTGCCATCAGTGACCCCGGGACGCTTGCTTTCTTT.